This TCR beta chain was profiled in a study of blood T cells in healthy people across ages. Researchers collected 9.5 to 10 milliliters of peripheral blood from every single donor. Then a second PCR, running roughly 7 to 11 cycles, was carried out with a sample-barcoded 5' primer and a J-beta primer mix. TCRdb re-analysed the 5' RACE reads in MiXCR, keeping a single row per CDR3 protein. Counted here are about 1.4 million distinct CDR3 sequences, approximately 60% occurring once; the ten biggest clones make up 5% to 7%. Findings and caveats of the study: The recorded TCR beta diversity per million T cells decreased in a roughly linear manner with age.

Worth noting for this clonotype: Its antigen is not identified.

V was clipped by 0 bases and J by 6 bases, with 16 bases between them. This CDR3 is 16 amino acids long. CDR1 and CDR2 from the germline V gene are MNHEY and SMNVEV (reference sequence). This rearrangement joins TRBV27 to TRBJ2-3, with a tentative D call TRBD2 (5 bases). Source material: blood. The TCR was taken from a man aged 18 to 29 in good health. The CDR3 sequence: CASSLSLPHLADTQYF. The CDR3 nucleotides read TGTGCCAGCAGTTTATCACTCCCCCATCTAGCCGATACGCAGTATTTT.